One and the same sample provided the 22 T cell receptor beta chains below, sequenced in a study of neurological immune-mediated disorders. Regarding time point: longitudinal time-point 3. TCRdb re-called the 5' RACE reads with MiXCR, one entry per CDR3 protein. The data show 85,000 to 110,000 distinct CDR3 sequences, 11% seen once. The material sequenced was PBMCs. All receptors come from a female donor with HTLV-1-associated myelopathy (HAM/TSP).

This clonotype was seen many times. In DNA, the CDR3 is TGCAGCGTGATAGGGGGAACCTATTCACCCCTCCACTTT. Its protein is CSVIGGTYSPLHF. This chain uses TRBV29-1 with TRBJ1-6, with D perhaps TRBD1 (6 bases). The germline V gene encodes CDR1 SQVTM and CDR2 ANQGSEA. V shed 6 bases and J shed 8 bases, with 14 bases lying between them. This CDR3 is built from 13 residues.

In this sample, this clonotype turned up once. This could be a read error, since a much larger clone is one nucleotide away. The chain is built from TRBV28 and TRBJ1-3, with D maybe TRBD1 (5 bases). The CDR3 consists of 16 residues. Germline loops: CDR1 MDHEN, CDR2 SYDVKM. CDR3 DNA: TGTGCCAACAGTTCCCCGGGACCAAACTCTGGAAACACCATATATTTT. It encodes CANSSPGPNSGNTIYF.

The V gene is TRBV15, the J gene TRBJ2-7, with D possibly TRBD2 on 5 matching bases. Germline CDR1 and CDR2: LNHNV and YYDKDF (reference sequence). V lost 1 base, J lost 3 bases, and 19 bases lay in between. The CDR3 length is 17 residues. CDR3 DNA sequence: TGTGCCACCAGCAGAGGTCGGGGTGGCGGCAGAGGCTACGAGCAGTACTTC. It yields the protein CATSRGRGGGRGYEQYF.

This clonotype was picked up many times. The chain is built from TRBV28 and TRBJ2-5; 7 nucleotides match TRBD1. Germline-derived CDR1 and CDR2 are MDHEN and SYDVKM. V gave up 6 bases and J gave up 1 base; unmatched junction bases: 5. There are 14 residues in the CDR3. CDR3 in DNA: TGTGCCAGCAGCCTTGGACAGGTCCAAGAGACCCAGTACTTC. Translating it yields CASSLGQVQETQYF.

This clonotype was counted ten times or more. The rearrangement links TRBV7-9 to TRBJ1-6; 7 nucleotides align to TRBD1. This CDR3 is 14 amino acids long. J gave up 5 bases and V 5 bases, and 3 bases lay outside the gene matches. The germline CDR1 and CDR2 sequences are SEHNR and FQNEAQ (reference sequence). Here the CDR3 DNA reads TGTGCCAGCAGCCAGGGACAGAATAATTCACCCCTCCACTTT. Translating it yields CASSQGQNNSPLHF.

In its sample, this clonotype was seen many times. An end of the junction differs from the germline gene, which may be a read error. The chain has TRBV15 and TRBJ1-5, with D perhaps TRBD1 (5 bases). Germline CDR1 is LNHNV and CDR2 is YYDKDF (reference sequence). CDR3 size: 18 residues. The CDR3 loop is CATSRGPGLGQRNQPQHF. In DNA form, the CDR3 reads TGTGCTACCAGCAGAGGCCCCGGGCTGGGGCAAAGGAATCAGCCCCAGCATTTT.

At least ten counts were recorded for this clonotype. CDR3 amino acids: CASSSTGSSTDTQYF. In DNA, the CDR3 is TGCGCCAGCAGCAGTACAGGGTCTAGCACAGATACGCAGTATTTT. This sequence joins TRBV5-1 and TRBJ2-3; D possibly corresponds to TRBD1 (6 bases). Trimming shortened V by 4 bases and J by 0 bases, and 12 bases separated the two germline ends. The CDR3 is 15 amino acids. Germline lookup yields CDR1 SGHRS and CDR2 YFSETQ.

This clonotype was detected ten times or more. The chain couples TRBV20-1 to TRBJ2-1; D not resolved. The V end lost 2 bases, the J end lost 2 bases, and 10 bases lay between the germline ends. The CDR3 has 14 amino acids. CDR1 and CDR2 (germline): DFQATT, SNEGSKA (reference sequence). In DNA form, the CDR3 reads TGCAGTGCTAGAACTCGAGACGCCTACAATGAGCAGTTCTTC. This translates into CSARTRDAYNEQFF.

This clonotype was seen at least ten times. The chain uses TRBV6-6 and TRBJ2-7; a possible D gene is TRBD1 (6 bases). In germline, CDR1 is MNHNY, CDR2 SVGAGI (reference sequence). This CDR3 has 13 amino acids. The V gene lost 6 bases and the J gene lost 0 bases, with 9 bases spanning the gap. CDR3: CASSRDTSYEQYF. The CDR3 nucleotides are TGTGCCAGCAGCCGGGACACCTCCTACGAGCAGTACTTC.

This clonotype was observed many times. The J gene is TRBJ2-2, the V gene TRBV12-3 or TRBV12-4, with D tentatively TRBD1 (6 bases). CDR3 length equals 14 residues. V was clipped by 6 bases and J by 7 bases, with 15 bases between them. CDR3 sequence reads: CASRAEQGLGELFF. DNA of the CDR3: TGTGCCAGCAGGGCCGAACAGGGTCTCGGGGAGCTGTTTTTT.

This clonotype was detected many times. This chain joins TRBV20-1 and TRBJ2-4; TRBD1 might be the D (6 bases). The CDR3 sequence is 16 residues long. The germline V gene has CDR1 DFQATT and CDR2 SNEGSKA (reference sequence). The V end lost 6 bases, the J end lost 0 bases, and 18 bases lay between the germline ends. CDR3 sequence reads: CSARTAGGLAKNIQYF. The CDR3 region has the DNA TGCAGTGCCCGGACTGCTGGGGGCCTAGCCAAAAACATTCAGTACTTC.

Points on this clonotype: Because the CDR3 is missing its conserved closing phenylalanine or tryptophan, this is likely a read error. The chain has TRBV24-1 and TRBJ2-3, with a weak D call TRBD2 (6 bases). The CDR3 consists of 14 residues. The V gene's germline CDR1 is KGHDR and CDR2 SFDVKD. Trimming took 6 bases from V and 6 from J, leaving 15 bases between them. CDR3 residues: CATSMEGLIDTQYV. CDR3 DNA: TGTGCCACCAGTATGGAGGGGCTGATCGATACGCAGTATGTT.

This clonotype was counted many times. J is TRBJ2-3 and V is TRBV29-1, with D perhaps matching TRBD1 (5 bases). The CDR3 covers 15 residues. Germline values: CDR1 SQVTM, CDR2 ANQGSEA. Trimming stripped 4 bases from V and 0 bases from J, with 14 bases between. The CDR3: CSVAKSQGSTDTQYF. The CDR3 DNA follows: TGCAGCGTTGCGAAGTCCCAGGGTAGCACAGATACGCAGTATTTT.

This clonotype occurred many times. The rearrangement joins TRBV9 to TRBJ2-3; 8 bases fit TRBD1. CDR1 is SGDLS, CDR2 YYNGEE, per germline. The trim removed 5 bases at V and 1 base at J, leaving 15 bases unmatched. The CDR3 is 18 residues long. CDR3 coding DNA: TGTGCCAGCAGTCGTGGGGCAGGGGGCTTTCTCCGCACAGATACGCAGTATTTT. It is translated as CASSRGAGGFLRTDTQYF.

There are many counts of this clonotype. The V gene is TRBV12-3 or TRBV12-4, the J gene TRBJ2-7; D tentatively reads TRBD1 or TRBD2 (5 bases each). The V and J ends lost 6 bases and 2 bases respectively, with 14 bases between them. The CDR3 loop spans 14 amino acids. For the CDR3, the DNA is TGTGCCAGCAGGATAGACCAGGGACCCTACGAGCAGTACTTC. Protein sequence: CASRIDQGPYEQYF.

The chain joins TRBV24-1 to TRBJ2-5; 7 nucleotides agree with TRBD1. Losses at the gene ends were 4 bases for V and 4 bases for J; bases not matched to a gene: 8. The CDR3 consists of 15 residues. Per germline, CDR1 KGHDR and CDR2 SFDVKD. The CDR3 spells CATSEGGAGLETQYF. CDR3 nucleotide sequence: TGTGCCACCAGTGAAGGGGGCGCAGGGTTAGAGACCCAGTACTTC.

The V call is TRBV19, the J call TRBJ2-7; unclear D gene. Trimming shortened V by 3 bases and J by 3 bases, and 15 bases separated the two germline ends. CDR3 length: 15 amino acids. Germline assignment: CDR1 LNHDA and CDR2 SQIVND (reference sequence). DNA of the CDR3: TGTGCCAGTAGTATGGCAGTCTCCCCGGGCTACGAGCAGTACTTC. The encoded protein is CASSMAVSPGYEQYF.

Many counts were recorded for this clonotype. This chain connects TRBV5-1 to TRBJ2-1, with D perhaps TRBD1 (6 bases). The germline V gene encodes CDR1 SGHRS and CDR2 YFSETQ. Between the trimmed V and J ends, which lost 3 bases and 0 bases, there was a span of 10 bases. The CDR3 runs 15 residues. The CDR3 nucleotides read TGCGCCAGCAGCTGGACAGTCACCTCCTACAATGAGCAGTTCTTC. Translating it yields CASSWTVTSYNEQFF. Filled out from reference TRBV5-1 and TRBJ2-1, the complete variable domain reads KAGVTQTPRYLIKTRGQQVTLSCSPISGHRSVSWYQQTPGQGLQFLFEYFSETQRNKGNFPGRFSGRQFSNSRSEMNVSTLELGDSALYLCASSWTVTSYNEQFFGPGTRLTVL.

This clonotype was counted ten times or more. The gene calls are TRBV3-1 and TRBJ2-3; TRBD1 agrees at 8 bases. Looked up from germline, CDR1 is LGHDT and CDR2 is YNNKEL (reference sequence). The V gene end was trimmed by 1 base and the J gene end by 2 bases; junction bases not matched to a gene: 8. The CDR3 contains 17 residues. CDR3 loop: CASSQGKGQGATDTQYF. Written as DNA, the CDR3 is TGTGCCAGCAGCCAAGGCAAAGGGCAGGGGGCCACAGATACGCAGTATTTT.

V usage is TRBV24-1 and J usage is TRBJ2-1; the match to TRBD2 covers 8 bases. The germline V gene has CDR1 KGHDR and CDR2 SFDVKD. The CDR3 totals 16 residues. The ends lost 1 base at V and 2 bases at J; junction bases unmatched: 3. The CDR3 sequence is CATSDFQRGTYNEQFF. CDR3 nucleotide sequence: TGTGCCACCAGTGATTTCCAGCGGGGGACCTACAATGAGCAGTTCTTC.

Many counts were recorded for this clonotype. The chain links TRBV5-1 to TRBJ1-5; D is perhaps TRBD1 (5 bases). The CDR3 consists of 14 residues. Germline CDR1 is SGHRS and CDR2 is YFSETQ. Trimming shortened V by 4 bases and J by 4 bases, and 12 bases separated the two germline ends. CDR3 region: CASSGGGPNQPQHF. The CDR3 bases are TGCGCCAGCAGCGGGGGGGGTCCTAATCAGCCCCAGCATTTT.

Many counts were recorded for this clonotype. The V and J genes are TRBV7-9 and TRBJ2-1; TRBD1 aligns across 7 bases. Per the germline V gene, CDR1 is SEHNR and CDR2 is FQNEAQ (reference sequence). Trimming took 1 base from V and 4 from J; bases not matched to a gene: 4. CDR3 length: 15 amino acids. CDR3 residues: CASSLGQGEYNEQFF. The CDR3 DNA follows: TGTGCCAGCAGCTTAGGACAGGGCGAGTACAATGAGCAGTTCTTC.